The T cell receptor beta chain described here comes from a study of cytomegalovirus exposure and HLA in healthy donors. This CDR3 has 17 amino acids. The ends were cut back, 2 bases at V and 0 bases at J, with 14 bases in the middle. Germline V gene data show CDR1 as MDHEN and CDR2 as SYDVKM. Primers for the PCR totalled 60 Vbeta and 13 Jbeta. Profiled with immunoSEQ multiplex PCR; TCRdb holds only in-frame clones, not every one. The sample lists over 80,000 clones, roughly four fifths occurring once. V and J are TRBV28 and TRBJ1-5; D is unclear. This TCR was recovered from a man between 25 and 39 years old in good health and CMV-seropositive. The material sequenced was PBMCs. The CDR3 spells CASSLDGSGYSNQPQHF. The CDR3 DNA reads TGTGCCAGCAGTTTAGATGGCAGCGGGTATAGCAATCAGCCCCAGCATTTT.